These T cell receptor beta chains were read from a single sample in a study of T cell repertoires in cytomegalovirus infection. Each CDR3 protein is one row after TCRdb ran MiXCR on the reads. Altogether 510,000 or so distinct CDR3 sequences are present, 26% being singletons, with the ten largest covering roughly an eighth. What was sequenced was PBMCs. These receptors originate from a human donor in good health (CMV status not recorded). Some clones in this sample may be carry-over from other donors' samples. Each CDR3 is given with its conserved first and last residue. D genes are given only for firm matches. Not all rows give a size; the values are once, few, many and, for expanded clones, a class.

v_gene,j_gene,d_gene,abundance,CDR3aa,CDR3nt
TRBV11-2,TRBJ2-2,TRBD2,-,CASSSPAGGYNGELFF,TGTGCCAGCAGCTCCCCAGCGGGAGGGTATAACGGGGAGCTGTTTTTT
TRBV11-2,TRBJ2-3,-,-,CASSFDPGRASTDTQYF,TGTGCCAGCAGCTTCGACCCAGGACGAGCTAGCACAGATACGCAGTATTTT
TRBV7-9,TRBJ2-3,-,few,CASSELTSDTQYF,TGTGCCAGCAGCGAACTAACTTCAGATACGCAGTATTTT
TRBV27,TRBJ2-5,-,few,CASSLATATQETQYF,TGTGCCAGCAGTTTAGCGACGGCTACCCAAGAGACCCAGTACTTC
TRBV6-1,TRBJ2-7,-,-,CASRYILGLQSYEQYF,TGTGCCAGCAGATATATTTTGGGGCTACAGAGCTACGAGCAGTACTTC
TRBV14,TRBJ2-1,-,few,CASSQVRGASEQFF,TGTGCCAGCAGCCAAGTGAGGGGAGCTTCTGAGCAGTTCTTC
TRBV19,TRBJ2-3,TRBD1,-,CATKQYGQGAGTDTQYF,TGTGCCACTAAACAATACGGACAGGGGGCAGGTACAGATACGCAGTATTTT
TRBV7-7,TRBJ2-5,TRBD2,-,CASSPSAGGRETQYF,TGTGCTAGCAGCCCGTCAGCGGGAGGGCGAGAGACCCAGTACTTC
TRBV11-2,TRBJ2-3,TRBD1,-,CASSQDRITDTQYF,TGTGCCAGCAGCCAGGACAGGATCACAGATACGCAGTATTTT
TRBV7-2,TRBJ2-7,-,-,CASSELKLVEQYF,TGTGCCAGCAGCGAATTAAAGTTGGTCGAGCAGTACTTC
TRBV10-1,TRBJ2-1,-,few,CASSEFSSRNEQFF,TGCGCCAGCAGTGAATTTTCTAGCAGGAATGAGCAGTTCTTC
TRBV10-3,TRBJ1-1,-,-,CASHSQALITNTEAFF,TGTGCCTCTCACTCCCAGGCTCTGATCACGAACACTGAAGCTTTCTTT
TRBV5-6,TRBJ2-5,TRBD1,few,CASSYGSGTGVETQYF,TGTGCCAGCAGCTACGGTTCCGGGACAGGGGTCGAGACCCAGTACTTC
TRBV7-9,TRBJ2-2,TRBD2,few,CASSWTSGAHTGELFF,TGTGCCAGCAGCTGGACTAGCGGAGCACACACCGGGGAGCTGTTTTTT
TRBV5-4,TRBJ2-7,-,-,CASSGSSPPYEQYF,TGTGCCAGCAGCGGTAGTAGCCCGCCCTACGAGCAGTACTTC
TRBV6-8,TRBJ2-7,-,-,CASSITLATSYEQYF,TGTGCCAGCAGCATCACATTGGCTACAAGCTACGAGCAGTACTTC
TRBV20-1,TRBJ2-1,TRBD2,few,CSAIFRERGYNEQFF,TGCAGTGCTATCTTCCGGGAGCGGGGGTACAATGAGCAGTTCTTC
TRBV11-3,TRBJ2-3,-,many,CASSLGQRSRTDTQYF,TGTGCCAGCAGCTTAGGACAGAGAAGTCGCACAGATACGCAGTATTTT
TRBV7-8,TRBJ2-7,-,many,CASSLAASYQEQYF,TGTGCCAGCAGCTTAGCGGCATCCTACCAGGAGCAGTACTTC
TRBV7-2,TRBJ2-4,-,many,CASSFLDTPGNIQYF,TGTGCCAGCAGCTTCCTAGACACCCCCGGTAACATTCAGTACTTC
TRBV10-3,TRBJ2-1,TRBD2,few,CAISEPGLADTLNEQFF,TGTGCCATCAGTGAACCGGGACTAGCGGATACTCTGAATGAGCAGTTCTTC
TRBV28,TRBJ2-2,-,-,CASISSSGELFF,TGTGCCAGCATTTCTTCGTCCGGGGAGCTGTTTTTT
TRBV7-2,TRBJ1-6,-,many,CASSSRVGSYNSPLHF,TGTGCCAGCAGCTCCCGCGTGGGGTCCTATAATTCACCCCTCCACTTT
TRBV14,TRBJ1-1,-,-,CASSQDMGFTEAFF,TGTGCCAGCAGCCAAGATATGGGGTTCACTGAAGCTTTCTTT
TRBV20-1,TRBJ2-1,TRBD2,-,CSAREGGLAGTIYNEQFF,TGCAGTGCTAGAGAGGGAGGACTAGCGGGAACTATCTACAATGAGCAGTTCTTC
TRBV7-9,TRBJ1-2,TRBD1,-,CASSLGQGDYGYTF,TGTGCCAGCAGCTTGGGACAGGGGGACTATGGCTACACCTTC
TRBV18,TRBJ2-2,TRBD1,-,CASSSTGENTGELFF,TGTGCCAGCTCATCTACAGGGGAGAACACCGGGGAGCTGTTTTTT
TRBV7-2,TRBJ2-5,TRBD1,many,CASSKTTGEETQYF,TGTGCCAGCAGCAAGACGACAGGGGAAGAGACCCAGTACTTC
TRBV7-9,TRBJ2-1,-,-,CASSLGSRDHYNEQFF,TGTGCCAGCAGCTTAGGCAGTCGGGATCACTACAATGAGCAGTTCTTC
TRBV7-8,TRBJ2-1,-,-,CASSSEDEQFF,TGTGCCAGCAGCTCCGAGGATGAGCAGTTCTTC
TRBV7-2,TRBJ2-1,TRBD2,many,CASSPRGLAVYNEQFF,TGTGCCAGCAGCCCACGGGGACTAGCGGTCTACAATGAGCAGTTCTTC
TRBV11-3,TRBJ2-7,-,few,CASSQRQDGSYEQYF,TGTGCCAGCAGCCAAAGACAAGATGGTTCCTACGAGCAGTACTTC
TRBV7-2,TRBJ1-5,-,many,CASSLAPGQDDSNQPQHF,TGTGCCAGCAGCTTAGCCCCGGGGCAGGACGATAGCAATCAGCCCCAGCATTTT
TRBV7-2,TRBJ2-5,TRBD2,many,CASSWRLAGGPETQYF,TGTGCCAGCAGCTGGAGACTAGCGGGAGGGCCAGAGACCCAGTACTTC
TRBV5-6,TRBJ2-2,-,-,CASSLAGMRDLNTGELFF,TGTGCCAGCAGCTTGGCGGGTATGCGGGACTTAAACACCGGGGAGCTGTTTTTT
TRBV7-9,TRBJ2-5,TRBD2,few,CASSAAGLAGDSAQYF,TGTGCCAGCAGCGCAGCGGGACTAGCGGGAGATTCAGCCCAGTACTTC
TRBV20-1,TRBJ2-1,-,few,CSASTRATYNEQFF,TGCAGTGCTTCGACCAGGGCGACCTACAATGAGCAGTTCTTC